This T cell receptor (beta chain) appears in the sequencing data of a study of CD8+ T cells in alopecia areata. About the research overall: The tofacitinib course ran for 6 to 18 months and was followed by 6 months off drug. General study results and limits: Possibly because of HLA-related factors, TCR sharing was less clear across patients than in mice.

Sample treatment: oral pan-JAK inhibitor, 5-10 mg twice daily. CDR1 and CDR2 from the germline V gene are SGHRS and YFSETQ. The V end lost 4 bases, the J end lost 0 bases, and 8 bases lay between the germline ends. The CDR3 consists of 13 residues. The authors extracted RNA and reverse transcribed it into cDNA as the sequencing template. Data came from immunoSEQ multiplex PCR; TCRdb stores just in-frame clones and leaves some out. The data show roughly 100,000 clones, with about nine tenths seen just once and 8.5% to 14% held by the top ten. Concerning this clone: Its specificity is unknown.

This sample comprised CD8+ T cells sorted from blood, obtained between weeks 30 and 35, from a patient treated with tofacitinib. The source of this sequence is a human donor with alopecia areata. The chain uses TRBV5-1 and TRBJ2-7, with D perhaps matching TRBD2 (6 bases). CDR3 region: CASSRESSYEQYF. CDR3 bases: TGCGCCAGCAGCCGGGAGAGCTCCTACGAGCAGTACTTC.